A selection of T cell receptor beta chains follows, all from one sample in a study of blood T cells in healthy people across ages. TCRdb reprocessed the 5' RACE reads via MiXCR and lists one record per CDR3 protein. The table shows 800,000 or so distinct CDR3 sequences, with 46% occurring only once. Input material: blood. These receptor sequences come from a man older than 75 in good health. CDR3s include the opening cysteine and the closing phenylalanine or tryptophan. D genes are given only for firm matches. Clone size, where shown, is once, few, many, or a class for clones that have expanded.

TRBJ2-7	TRBD1	TRBV10-3	-	15	CAISASGTGGNEQYF	TGTGCCATCAGTGCTTCCGGGACAGGGGGGAACGAGCAGTACTTC
TRBJ2-6	-	TRBV7-9	-	17	CASSSNAQVSGANVLTF	TGTGCCAGCAGCTCGAATGCCCAGGTCTCTGGGGCCAACGTCCTGACTTTC
TRBJ1-4	-	TRBV2	-	15	CASRAKVATNEKLFF	TGTGCCAGCAGGGCGAAAGTTGCAACTAATGAAAAACTGTTTTTT
TRBJ2-7	-	TRBV5-6	few	14	CASSPGTATYEQYF	TGTGCCAGCTCCCCCGGGACGGCGACCTACGAGCAGTACTTC
TRBJ2-5	-	TRBV5-1	few	14	CASSQRTVQETQYF	TGCGCCAGCAGCCAAAGGACAGTGCAAGAGACCCAGTACTTC
TRBJ2-3	TRBD2	TRBV24-1	many	16	CATSDPAGGVTDTQYF	TGTGCCACCAGTGACCCCGCGGGGGGCGTGACAGATACGCAGTATTTT
TRBJ2-7	TRBD2	TRBV9	-	15	CASSASASGSYEQYF	TGTGCCAGCAGCGCCAGCGCTAGCGGGAGCTACGAGCAGTACTTC
TRBJ1-2	TRBD1	TRBV12-3/TRBV12-4	-	14	CASSNRDRGNGYTF	TGTGCCAGCAGTAACCGGGACAGGGGCAATGGCTACACCTTC
TRBJ2-1	-	TRBV5-1	-	14	CTSSLEGIYNEQFF	TGCACCAGCAGCTTGGAGGGGATCTACAATGAGCAGTTCTTC
TRBJ2-5	-	TRBV2	-	14	CASSEVKDWETQYF	TGTGCCAGCAGTGAAGTTAAGGATTGGGAGACCCAGTACTTC
TRBJ2-1	-	TRBV7-9	-	15	CASSPSNGSLDEQFF	TGTGCCAGCAGCCCGTCTAACGGGAGTTTGGATGAGCAGTTCTTC
TRBJ2-3	-	TRBV20-1	-	15	CSAIWGSTSTDTQYF	TGCAGTGCTATCTGGGGCAGTACGAGCACAGATACGCAGTATTTT
TRBJ2-1	-	TRBV7-3	few	17	CASSLYIRVQEGNEQFF	TGTGCCAGCAGCTTATATATAAGGGTCCAAGAAGGCAATGAGCAGTTCTTC
TRBJ2-3	-	TRBV5-6	-	15	CASSSYKTSTDTQYF	TGTGCCAGCAGCTCCTACAAGACCAGCACAGATACGCAGTATTTT
TRBJ2-7	-	TRBV11-3	-	14	CASSVIAGGYEQYF	TGTGCCAGCAGCGTCATTGCAGGAGGGTACGAGCAGTACTTC
TRBJ2-2	-	TRBV7-2	-	16	CASRPGGPSNTGELFF	TGTGCCAGCAGACCAGGCGGACCATCGAACACCGGGGAGCTGTTTTTT
TRBJ2-1	-	TRBV27	-	15	CASSLSRLAYNEQFF	TGTGCCAGCAGTTTATCGAGGCTGGCCTACAATGAGCAGTTCTTC
TRBJ2-3	TRBD2	TRBV7-2	few	11	CASSWTSAQYF	TGTGCCAGCAGTTGGACTAGCGCGCAGTATTTT
TRBJ2-1	TRBD2	TRBV6-2/TRBV6-3	-	13	CASSYTREGEQFF	TGTGCCAGCAGTTACACAAGGGAGGGGGAGCAGTTCTTC
TRBJ2-1	-	TRBV7-9	few	13	CASSLGGRDEQFF	TGTGCCAGCAGCTTGGGCGGGCGGGATGAGCAGTTCTTC
TRBJ2-7	TRBD2	TRBV3-1	-	15	CASSQRDYPYNEQYF	TGTGCCAGCAGCCAACGGGACTATCCCTATAATGAGCAGTACTTC
TRBJ2-1	TRBD2	TRBV7-7	-	14	CASSLAGEVETQFF	TGTGCTAGCAGCTTAGCGGGAGAGGTAGAGACCCAGTTCTTC
TRBJ1-2	TRBD1	TRBV20-1	many	16	CSAREAGTGSLYGYTF	TGCAGTGCTAGAGAGGCCGGGACAGGGAGTCTCTATGGCTACACCTTC
TRBJ2-5	TRBD2	TRBV20-1	many	17	CSARDPGLAGGQETQYF	TGCAGTGCTAGAGATCCGGGTCTAGCGGGAGGTCAAGAGACCCAGTACTTC
TRBJ2-1	-	TRBV5-1	many	13	CASSVPTNNEQFF	TGCGCCAGCAGCGTGCCAACCAACAATGAGCAGTTCTTC
TRBJ1-5	-	TRBV12-3/TRBV12-4	-	17	CASSDNQGFRGNQPQHF	TGTGCCAGCAGTGATAACCAGGGTTTTCGGGGCAATCAGCCCCAGCATTTT
TRBJ2-1	TRBD1	TRBV12-3/TRBV12-4	-	13	CASTVTGINEQFF	TGTGCCAGCACCGTGACAGGGATCAATGAGCAGTTCTTC
TRBJ2-1	-	TRBV5-1	-	16	CASSLEVARLGNEQFF	TGCGCCAGCAGCTTGGAGGTGGCGAGATTGGGGAATGAGCAGTTCTTC
TRBJ1-2	-	TRBV5-1	-	12	CASSLDESGYTF	TGCGCCAGCAGCTTGGATGAGAGTGGCTACACCTTC
TRBJ1-1	-	TRBV7-9	many	12	CASSLVNTEAFF	TGTGCCAGCAGCCTGGTGAACACTGAAGCTTTCTTT
TRBJ2-7	TRBD2	TRBV20-1	-	14	CSARKLAALNEQYF	TGCAGTGCTAGAAAACTAGCGGCGCTCAATGAGCAGTACTTC
TRBJ1-1	-	TRBV12-3/TRBV12-4	-	15	CASRRNSSPGTEAFF	TGTGCCAGCAGGCGGAACAGTAGCCCGGGGACTGAAGCTTTCTTT
TRBJ1-6	-	TRBV7-2	-	14	CASSSPGRNSPLHF	TGTGCCAGCAGCTCTCCAGGGCGCAATTCACCCCTCCACTTT
TRBJ2-5	-	TRBV5-1	few	14	CASSRRQYQETQYF	TGCGCCAGCAGCCGGAGACAGTACCAAGAGACCCAGTACTTC
TRBJ1-2	TRBD1	TRBV7-2	-	18	CASSQPGQGRGRDYGYTF	TGTGCCAGCAGCCAACCGGGACAGGGGCGCGGGAGGGACTATGGCTACACCTTC
TRBJ1-5	TRBD1	TRBV14	-	14	CASSNRGIDQPQHF	TGTGCCAGCAGTAACAGGGGTATCGATCAGCCCCAGCATTTT
TRBJ2-5	-	TRBV2	few	16	CASSEGRRGPWETQYF	TGTGCCAGCAGTGAAGGGCGCAGGGGTCCCTGGGAGACCCAGTACTTC
TRBJ1-4	-	TRBV28	-	16	CASSPPDGSFNEKLFF	TGTGCCAGCAGTCCCCCGGACGGTTCATTTAATGAAAAACTGTTTTTT
TRBJ1-4	-	TRBV28	many	14	CASIPAGRKEKLFF	TGTGCCAGCATCCCCGCGGGGCGGAAAGAAAAACTGTTTTTT
TRBJ2-2	TRBD1	TRBV11-1	-	14	CASSPDRATGELFF	TGTGCCAGCAGCCCTGACAGGGCCACCGGGGAGCTGTTTTTT
TRBJ1-5	-	TRBV12-3/TRBV12-4	few	12	CASRGPEEPQHF	TGTGCCAGCAGGGGGCCCGAAGAGCCCCAGCATTTT
TRBJ2-7	TRBD2	TRBV7-2	few	15	CASSPRDYYLYEQYF	TGTGCCAGCAGCCCCCGGGACTACTATCTCTACGAGCAGTACTTC
TRBJ2-1	-	TRBV4-3	many	13	CASSPGTVDEQFF	TGCGCCAGCAGCCCGGGGACTGTGGATGAGCAGTTCTTC
TRBJ2-4	-	TRBV6-6	-	15	CASSYRREPPDIQYF	TGTGCCAGCAGTTACCGCCGGGAGCCCCCGGACATTCAGTACTTC
TRBJ2-7	TRBD1	TRBV9	-	13	CASSGGQENEQYF	TGTGCCAGCAGCGGAGGACAGGAAAACGAGCAGTACTTC
TRBJ2-5	TRBD1	TRBV20-1	-	13	CSAPTGNQETQYF	TGCAGTGCCCCGACAGGGAACCAAGAGACCCAGTACTTC
TRBJ1-6	-	TRBV20-1	-	13	CSARGTGSSPLHF	TGCAGTGCTAGAGGGACGGGGAGCTCACCCCTCCACTTT
TRBJ1-1	TRBD1	TRBV6-4	-	17	CASARTGNVSRDTEAFF	TGTGCCAGCGCTCGGACAGGGAACGTATCAAGAGACACTGAAGCTTTCTTT
TRBJ2-3	-	TRBV20-1	once	14	CSAPKASSTDTQYF	TGCAGTGCTCCGAAGGCTAGCAGCACAGATACGCAGTATTTT
TRBJ2-3	TRBD1	TRBV29-1	few	12	CSVARGQGTQYF	TGCAGCGTGGCCCGAGGACAGGGGACGCAGTATTTT
TRBJ2-7	-	TRBV28	-	15	CASNPGGANSYEQYF	TGTGCCAGCAACCCAGGGGGGGCGAACTCCTACGAGCAGTACTTC
TRBJ2-3	TRBD2	TRBV7-3	-	16	CASSSIAGGSTDAQYF	TGTGCCAGCAGCTCAATAGCGGGAGGGAGCACAGATGCGCAGTATTTT
TRBJ2-1	-	TRBV24-1	few	13	CATSDSPGVKQFF	TGTGCCACCAGTGATTCCCCAGGGGTAAAGCAGTTCTTC
TRBJ2-3	TRBD1	TRBV12-3/TRBV12-4	-	15	CASSLRTGGADTQYF	TGTGCCAGCAGTTTGAGGACAGGGGGCGCAGATACGCAGTATTTT